One sample yielded the 14 T cell receptor beta chains listed below, sequenced in a study of T-cell memory formation after mild COVID-19. MiXCR was run by TCRdb on the 5' RACE reads, yielding one entry per CDR3 protein. The sample yields a few hundred thousand distinct CDR3 sequences, around 15% seen once. Sequencing input: PBMCs or a T cell subset sorted from them (not recorded which). These TCRs come from a man aged 18 to 29 who had mild COVID-19 (a few samples of this study predate the infection). Cell type and time point are not known.

In this sample, this clonotype turned up a few times. The chain carries TRBV5-1 and TRBJ2-5; a possible D gene is TRBD1 (6 bases). The germline V and J ends were trimmed by 2 bases and 2 bases, with 10 bases remaining between them. Per germline, CDR1 SGHRS and CDR2 YFSETQ. The CDR3 runs 14 residues. Here the CDR3 reads CASSLRTVQETQYF. The CDR3, as DNA: TGCGCCAGCAGCTTAAGGACAGTTCAAGAGACCCAGTACTTC.

This clonotype was counted between two and nine times. The genes are TRBV7-6 and TRBJ1-1; weak D call: TRBD1 (5 bases). The V gene lost 4 bases and the J gene lost 5 bases, with 11 bases spanning the gap. The germline V gene encodes CDR1 SGHVS and CDR2 FNYEAQ. CDR3 length equals 13 residues. The CDR3 DNA is TGTGCCAGCAGCTCCGTGGGGGGAACTGAAGCTTTCTTT. Translated: CASSSVGGTEAFF.

The V call is TRBV5-1, the J call TRBJ2-3; 7 bases agree with TRBD2. Germline V CDR1 and CDR2: SGHRS, YFSETQ. Trimming cost V 3 bases and J 0 bases; bases outside gene matches: 7. The CDR3 runs 16 residues. CDR3 nucleotide sequence: TGCGCCAGCAGCTACATGACTAGCCAGAGCACAGATACGCAGTATTTT. Translated: CASSYMTSQSTDTQYF.

The chain uses TRBV12-3 or TRBV12-4 and TRBJ2-7; TRBD2 is a possible D gene (7 bases). V shed 8 bases and J shed 2 bases, with 10 bases lying between them. This CDR3 comprises 12 residues. For the CDR3, the DNA is TGTGCCAGCGGGGGGGCGCCCTACGAGCAGTACTTC. Translating it yields CASGGAPYEQYF.

The chain links TRBV10-3 to TRBJ1-5; D is possibly TRBD1 (5 bases). CDR1 ENHRY and CDR2 SYGVKD come from the germline V gene. Deletions cut 6 bases from V and 3 bases from J, with 9 bases between. CDR3 size: 13 residues. For the CDR3, the DNA is TGTGCCATCAGCGACAGTTACAATCAGCCCCAGCATTTT. Protein sequence: CAISDSYNQPQHF.

This clonotype was found a few times. The rearrangement uses TRBV7-2 and TRBJ2-3, with 8 bases identical to TRBD2. This CDR3 region has 17 residues. Germline loops: CDR1 SGHTA, CDR2 FQGNSA. V lost 1 base to trimming and J lost 5 bases; unmatched junction nucleotides: 11. The CDR3 sequence: CASSLVLSGGPGDTQYF. Here the CDR3 DNA reads TGTGCCAGCAGCTTAGTTCTGTCGGGGGGGCCAGGAGATACGCAGTATTTT.

This clonotype has at least ten counts. The rearrangement joins TRBV6-4 to TRBJ2-3; the match to TRBD2 covers 11 bases. CDR1 and CDR2 (germline): MRHNA, SNTAGT. This CDR3 has 15 amino acids. Unmatched junction bases numbered 3, after V lost 4 bases and J lost 3 bases. This CDR3 is CASSVSGGATDTQYF. The DNA of the CDR3 is TGTGCCAGCAGTGTTAGCGGGGGGGCGACAGATACGCAGTATTTT.

This clonotype was counted many times. The V call is TRBV4-3, the J call TRBJ2-3; 11 nucleotides line up with TRBD2. The CDR3 spans 15 residues. Trimming removed 3 bases from V and 10 bases from J; junction bases left unmatched: 9. The germline V gene has CDR1 LGHNA and CDR2 YSLEER. CDR3 region: CASSQVAGGREAQYF. In DNA form, the CDR3 reads TGCGCCAGCAGCCAGGTAGCGGGGGGGCGAGAAGCGCAGTATTTT.

J is TRBJ2-2 and V is TRBV6-1; D uncertain. This CDR3 has 14 residues. Germline CDR1 reads MNHNS; CDR2 reads SASEGT. V lost 11 bases, J lost 4 bases, and 17 bases lay in between. In DNA form, the CDR3 reads TGTGCCGTGGCTCTTAATGGTTTCACCGGGGAGCTGTTTTTT. Amino acid sequence: CAVALNGFTGELFF.

J is TRBJ2-3 and V is TRBV5-5; 7 bases line up with TRBD1. CDR1 is SGHKS, CDR2 YYEKEE, per germline (reference sequence). The V and J ends lost 4 bases and 3 bases, in that order; junction bases with no gene match: 5. The CDR3 length is 14 residues. CDR3 in amino acids: CASSRDRATDTQYF. CDR3 nucleotides: TGTGCCAGCAGCAGAGACAGGGCGACAGATACGCAGTATTTT.

The gene calls are TRBV7-9 and TRBJ1-1; D call uncertain. The CDR3 sequence is 14 residues long. V was trimmed by 2 bases and J by 1 base, leaving 8 bases between them. From germline, CDR1 is SEHNR and CDR2 FQNEAQ (reference sequence). This CDR3 reads CASSLWQTNTEAFF. CDR3 DNA sequence: TGTGCCAGCAGCTTATGGCAGACGAACACTGAAGCTTTCTTT.

This chain uses TRBV7-9 with TRBJ2-1; D is ambiguous. V lost 2 bases and J lost 7, with 15 bases in between. This CDR3 has 15 residues. CDR1 is SEHNR and CDR2 is FQNEAQ in the germline V gene (reference sequence). CDR3 region: CASSLTSGPANEQFF. For the CDR3, the DNA is TGTGCCAGCAGCTTAACGTCGGGCCCTGCAAATGAGCAGTTCTTC.

The chain is built from TRBV6-5 and TRBJ1-1; TRBD1 might be the D (6 bases). The CDR3 is made up of 16 amino acids. Trimming pared 0 bases from V and 4 bases from J, leaving 15 bases between. CDR1 is MNHEY and CDR2 is SVGAGI in the germline V gene. The CDR3 is CASSYSKGVGGTEAFF. CDR3 bases: TGTGCCAGCAGTTACTCGAAGGGGGTCGGTGGCACTGAAGCTTTCTTT.

The table lists this clonotype with a few counts. This sequence joins TRBV6-2 or TRBV6-3 and TRBJ2-7, with D hard to call. Trimming shortened V by 6 bases and J by 0 bases, and 15 bases separated the two germline ends. The CDR3 totals 15 residues. The V gene's germline CDR1 is MNHEY and CDR2 SVGEGT. CDR3 in DNA: TGTGCCAGCAGCCGCGACCGGCCCCCCTCCTACGAGCAGTACGTC. Amino acid sequence: CASSRDRPPSYEQYV.